These 10 T cell receptor beta chains were all obtained from the same sample, sequenced in a study of monozygotic twins with inflammatory bowel disease. TCRdb re-called the 5' RACE reads, yielding one record per CDR3 amino acid sequence without DNA. In total, the table holds about 300,000 distinct CDR3 sequences. Source material: blood. The receptors shown here come from a human donor with ulcerative colitis or Crohn's disease, or a healthy co-twin of an affected twin (not recorded which).

CDR3 amino acids: CSARAHIPANEQFF. The chain employs TRBV20-1 and TRBJ2-1. The CDR3 has 14 amino acids. Germline V gives CDR1 DFQATT, CDR2 SNEGSKA (reference sequence).

The rearrangement joins TRBV6-2 or TRBV6-3 to TRBJ1-1; the D call from TCRdb, TRBD1, cannot be confirmed without DNA. The CDR3 is 14 residues long. CDR1 and CDR2 (germline): MNHEY, SVGEGT. This CDR3 is CASSYGTMNTEAFF.

V is TRBV25-1 and J is TRBJ1-1. This CDR3 is 11 amino acids long. In germline, CDR1 is MGHDK, CDR2 SYGVNS. The CDR3 loop is CASSGPFEAFF.

This chain uses TRBV5-6 with TRBJ2-2; absent DNA, TCRdb's TRBD1 call cannot be checked. Per germline, CDR1 SGHDT and CDR2 YYEEEE. The CDR3 has 15 amino acids. The CDR3 is CASSLAQGAPGELFF.

The chain combines TRBV20-1 with TRBJ2-1; TCRdb designates TRBD1, a call that cannot be tested without DNA. The CDR3 sequence is 15 residues long. Germline V gene lookup returns CDR1 DFQATT and CDR2 SNEGSKA (reference sequence). The CDR3 loop reads CSARSGRGPYNEQFF.

The chain combines TRBV18 with TRBJ1-1; no DNA is available, so the TRBD1 call from TCRdb remains unchecked. Germline lookup yields CDR1 KGHSH and CDR2 LQKENI. CDR3 length equals 16 residues. The CDR3 loop is CASSPPYTKGGTEAFF.

The genes are TRBV7-2 and TRBJ2-1. CDR3 length: 21 amino acids. Germline V gives CDR1 SGHTA, CDR2 FQGNSA. The CDR3 region is CASSYKRTEYFWSGSYNEQFF. The complete variable domain, with remaining parts taken from reference TRBV7-2 and TRBJ2-1, reads GAGVSQSPSNKVTEKGKDVELRCDPISGHTALYWYRQSLGQGLEFLIYFQGNSAPDKSGLPSDRFSAERTGGSVSTLTIQRTQQEDSAVYLCASSYKRTEYFWSGSYNEQFFGPGTRLTVL.

The chain recombines TRBV5-4 with TRBJ2-3; TCRdb calls TRBD1, which cannot be checked without DNA. The CDR3 length is 14 residues. Germline V CDR1 and CDR2: SGHNT, YYREEE (reference sequence). The CDR3 loop is CASSLPTPPNTQYF.

The chain recombines TRBV4-3 with TRBJ2-5. This CDR3 spans 15 amino acids. Looked up from germline, CDR1 is LGHNA and CDR2 is YSLEER. CDR3 in amino acids: CASSQGSGFFETQYF.

V usage is TRBV4-3 and J usage is TRBJ1-5. Germline V CDR1 and CDR2: LGHNA, YSLEER. The CDR3 has 15 residues. CDR3: CASSQDSAGNQPQHF.